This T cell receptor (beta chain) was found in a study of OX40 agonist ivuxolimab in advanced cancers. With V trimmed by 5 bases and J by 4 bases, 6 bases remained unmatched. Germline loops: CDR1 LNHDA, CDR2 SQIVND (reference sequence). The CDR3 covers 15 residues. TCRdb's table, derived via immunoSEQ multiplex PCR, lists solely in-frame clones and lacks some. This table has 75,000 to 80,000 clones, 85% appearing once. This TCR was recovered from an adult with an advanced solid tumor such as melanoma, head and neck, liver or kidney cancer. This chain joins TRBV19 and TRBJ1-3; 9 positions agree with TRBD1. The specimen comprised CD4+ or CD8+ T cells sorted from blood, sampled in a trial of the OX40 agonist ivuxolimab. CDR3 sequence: CASSPGTGFGNTIYF. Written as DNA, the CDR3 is TGTGCCAGTAGTCCCGGGACAGGGTTCGGAAACACCATATATTTT.